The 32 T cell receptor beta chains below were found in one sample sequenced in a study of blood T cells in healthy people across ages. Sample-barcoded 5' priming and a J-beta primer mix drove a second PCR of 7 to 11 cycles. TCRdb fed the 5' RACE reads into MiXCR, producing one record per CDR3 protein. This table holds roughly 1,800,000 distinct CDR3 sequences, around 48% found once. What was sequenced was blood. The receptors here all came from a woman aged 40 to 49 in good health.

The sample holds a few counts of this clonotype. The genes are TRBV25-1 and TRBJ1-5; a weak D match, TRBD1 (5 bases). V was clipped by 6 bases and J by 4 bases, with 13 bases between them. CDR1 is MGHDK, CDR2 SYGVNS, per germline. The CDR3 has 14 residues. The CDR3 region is CASRQTGENQPQHF. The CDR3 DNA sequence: TGTGCCAGCAGGCAGACGGGGGAAAATCAGCCCCAGCATTTT.

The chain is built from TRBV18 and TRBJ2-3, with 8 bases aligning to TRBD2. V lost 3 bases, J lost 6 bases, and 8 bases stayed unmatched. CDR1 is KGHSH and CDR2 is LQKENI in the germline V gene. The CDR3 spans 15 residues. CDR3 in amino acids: CASSPPGLESDTQYF. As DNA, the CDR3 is TGTGCCAGCTCACCGCCGGGACTAGAGTCCGATACGCAGTATTTT.

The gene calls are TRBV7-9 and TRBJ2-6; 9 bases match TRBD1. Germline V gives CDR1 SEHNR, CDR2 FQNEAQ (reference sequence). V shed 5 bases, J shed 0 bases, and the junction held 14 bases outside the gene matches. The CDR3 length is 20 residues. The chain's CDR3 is CASSRGQGSVSSSGANVLTF. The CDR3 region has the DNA TGTGCCAGCAGCAGAGGACAGGGGTCGGTGTCTTCCTCTGGGGCCAACGTCCTGACTTTC.

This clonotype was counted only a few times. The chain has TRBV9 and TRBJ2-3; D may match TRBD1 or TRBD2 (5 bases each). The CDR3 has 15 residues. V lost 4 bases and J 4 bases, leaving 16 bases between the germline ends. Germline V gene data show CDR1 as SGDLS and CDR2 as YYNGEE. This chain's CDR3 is CASSSRGAAPDTQYF. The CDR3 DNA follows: TGTGCCAGCAGCTCGCGAGGGGCCGCACCAGATACGCAGTATTTT.

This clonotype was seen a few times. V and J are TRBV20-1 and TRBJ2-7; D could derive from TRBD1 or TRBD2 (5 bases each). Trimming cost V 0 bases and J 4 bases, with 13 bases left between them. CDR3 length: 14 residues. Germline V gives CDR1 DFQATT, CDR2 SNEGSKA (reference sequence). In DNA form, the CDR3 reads TGCAGTGCTAGAGATTACGGGACGGAGTACGAGCAGTACTTC. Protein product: CSARDYGTEYEQYF.

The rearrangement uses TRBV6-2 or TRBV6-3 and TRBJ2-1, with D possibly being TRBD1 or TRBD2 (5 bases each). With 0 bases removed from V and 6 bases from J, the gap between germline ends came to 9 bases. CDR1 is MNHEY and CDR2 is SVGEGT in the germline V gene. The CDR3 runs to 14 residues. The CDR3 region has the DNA TGTGCCAGCAGTTACTCGAGGGGTAGCAATGAGCAGTTCTTC. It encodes CASSYSRGSNEQFF.

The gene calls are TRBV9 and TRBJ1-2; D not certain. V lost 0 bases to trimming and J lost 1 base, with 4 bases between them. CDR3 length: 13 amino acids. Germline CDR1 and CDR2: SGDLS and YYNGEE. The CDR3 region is CASSVASNYGYTF. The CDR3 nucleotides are TGTGCCAGCAGCGTAGCCAGTAACTATGGCTACACCTTC.

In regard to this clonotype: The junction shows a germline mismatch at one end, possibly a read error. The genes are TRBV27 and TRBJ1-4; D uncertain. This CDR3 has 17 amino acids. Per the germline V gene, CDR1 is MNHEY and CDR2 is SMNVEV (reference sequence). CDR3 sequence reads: CTSSSPTVESIPGKLFF. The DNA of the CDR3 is TGTACCAGCAGTTCCCCCACCGTCGAGTCTATTCCTGGGAAACTGTTTTTT.

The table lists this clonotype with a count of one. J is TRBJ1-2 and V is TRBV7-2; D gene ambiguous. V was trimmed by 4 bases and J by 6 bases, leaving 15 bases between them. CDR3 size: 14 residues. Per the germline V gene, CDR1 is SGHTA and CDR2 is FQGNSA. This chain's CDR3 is CASSYDVGRDGYTF. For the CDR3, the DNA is TGTGCCAGCAGCTACGACGTGGGTAGGGATGGCTACACCTTC.

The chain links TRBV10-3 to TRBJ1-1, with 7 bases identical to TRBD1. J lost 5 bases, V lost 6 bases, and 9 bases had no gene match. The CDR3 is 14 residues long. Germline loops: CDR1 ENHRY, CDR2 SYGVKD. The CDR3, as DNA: TGTGCCATCAGGGGGGTGGGACAGAATACTGAAGCTTTCTTT. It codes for CAIRGVGQNTEAFF.

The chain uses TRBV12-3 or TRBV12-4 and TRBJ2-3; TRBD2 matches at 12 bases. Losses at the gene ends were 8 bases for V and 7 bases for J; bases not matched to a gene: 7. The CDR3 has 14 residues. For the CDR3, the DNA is TGTGCCAGCTATAGGACTAGCGGGGCTTATACGCAGTATTTT. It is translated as CASYRTSGAYTQYF.

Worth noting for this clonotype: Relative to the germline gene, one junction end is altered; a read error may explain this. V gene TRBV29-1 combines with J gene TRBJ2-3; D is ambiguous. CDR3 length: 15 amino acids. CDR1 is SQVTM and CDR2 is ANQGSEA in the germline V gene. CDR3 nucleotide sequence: TGCGGCGTTGAAGGTGAGATGGGAAGAGAAGATACGCAGTATTTT. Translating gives CGVEGEMGREDTQYF.

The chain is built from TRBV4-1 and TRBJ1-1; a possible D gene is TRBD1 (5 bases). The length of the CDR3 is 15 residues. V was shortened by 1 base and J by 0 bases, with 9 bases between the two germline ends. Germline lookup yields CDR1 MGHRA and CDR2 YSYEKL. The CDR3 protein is CASSQAGSLNTEAFF. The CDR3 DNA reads TGCGCCAGCAGCCAAGCAGGGAGCCTGAACACTGAAGCTTTCTTT.

The CDR3 DNA reads as TGTGCCAGCAGTGCGTGGGACAGGGGGCGATCAGATACGCAGTATTTT. This encodes CASSAWDRGRSDTQYF. The chain combines TRBV25-1 with TRBJ2-3, with 12 nucleotides matching TRBD1. This CDR3 has 16 residues. Trimming removed 4 bases from V and 4 bases from J; junction bases left unmatched: 6. Germline assignment: CDR1 MGHDK and CDR2 SYGVNS. Looking up the rest from reference TRBV25-1 and TRBJ2-3 gives the full variable domain: EADIYQTPRYLVIGTGKKITLECSQTMGHDKMYWYQQDPGMELHLIHYSYGVNSTEKGDLSSESTVSRIRTEHFPLTLESARPSHTSQYLCASSAWDRGRSDTQYFGPGTRLTVL.

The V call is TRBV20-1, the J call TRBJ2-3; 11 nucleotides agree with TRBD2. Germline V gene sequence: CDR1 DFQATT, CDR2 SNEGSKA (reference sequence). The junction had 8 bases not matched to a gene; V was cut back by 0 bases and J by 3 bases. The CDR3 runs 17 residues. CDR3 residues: CSARDVASGGKTDTQYF. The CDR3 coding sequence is TGCAGTGCTAGAGATGTGGCTAGCGGGGGGAAAACAGATACGCAGTATTTT.

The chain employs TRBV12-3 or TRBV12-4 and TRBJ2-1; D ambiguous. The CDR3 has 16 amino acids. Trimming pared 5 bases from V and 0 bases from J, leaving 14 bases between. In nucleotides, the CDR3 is TGTGCCAGCAGTCTCCAGAGTTGGGCCTCCTACAATGAGCAGTTCTTC. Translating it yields CASSLQSWASYNEQFF.

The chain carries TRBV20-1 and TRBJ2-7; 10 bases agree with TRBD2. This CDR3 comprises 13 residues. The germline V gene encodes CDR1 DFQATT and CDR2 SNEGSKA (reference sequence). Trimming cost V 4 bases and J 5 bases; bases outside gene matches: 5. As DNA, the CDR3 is TGCAGTGCTATTACTAGCGGGGTCCACGAGCAGTACTTC. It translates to CSAITSGVHEQYF.

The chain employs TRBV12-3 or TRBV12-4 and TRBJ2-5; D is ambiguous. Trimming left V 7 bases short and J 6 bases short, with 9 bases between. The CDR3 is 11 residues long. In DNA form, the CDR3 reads TGTGCCAGCACCATGGGGAAGACCCAGTACTTC. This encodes CASTMGKTQYF.

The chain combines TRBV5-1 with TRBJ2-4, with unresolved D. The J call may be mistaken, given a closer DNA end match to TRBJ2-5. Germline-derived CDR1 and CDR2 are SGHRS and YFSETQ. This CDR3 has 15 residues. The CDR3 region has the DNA TGCGCCAGCACGGTTCGCACCCAAGGGCAAGAGACCCAGTACTTC. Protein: CASTVRTQGQETQYF.

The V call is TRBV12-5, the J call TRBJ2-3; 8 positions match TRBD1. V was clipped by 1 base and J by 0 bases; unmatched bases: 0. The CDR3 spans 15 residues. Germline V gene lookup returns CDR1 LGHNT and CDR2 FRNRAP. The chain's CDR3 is CASGLGQGSTDTQYF. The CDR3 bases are TGTGCTAGTGGTTTGGGACAGGGGAGCACAGATACGCAGTATTTT.

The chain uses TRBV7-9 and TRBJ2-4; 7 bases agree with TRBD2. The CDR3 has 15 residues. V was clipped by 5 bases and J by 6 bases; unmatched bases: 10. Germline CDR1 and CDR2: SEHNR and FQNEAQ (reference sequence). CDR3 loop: CASSDIPGGGNIQYF. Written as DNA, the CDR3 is TGTGCCAGCAGCGACATTCCGGGGGGAGGAAACATTCAGTACTTC.

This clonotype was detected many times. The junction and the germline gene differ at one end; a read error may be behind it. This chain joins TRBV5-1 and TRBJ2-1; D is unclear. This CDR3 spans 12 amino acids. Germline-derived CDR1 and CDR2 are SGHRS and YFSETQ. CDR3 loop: CASSLDGNEQFF. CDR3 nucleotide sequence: TGTGCCAGCAGCTTAGATGGTAATGAGCAGTTCTTC.

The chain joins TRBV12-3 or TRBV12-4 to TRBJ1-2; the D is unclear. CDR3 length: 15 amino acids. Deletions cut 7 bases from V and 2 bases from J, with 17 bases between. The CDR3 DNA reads TGTGCCAGCACCCCATCCGGGGTGCCCAACTATGGCTACACCTTC. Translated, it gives CASTPSGVPNYGYTF.

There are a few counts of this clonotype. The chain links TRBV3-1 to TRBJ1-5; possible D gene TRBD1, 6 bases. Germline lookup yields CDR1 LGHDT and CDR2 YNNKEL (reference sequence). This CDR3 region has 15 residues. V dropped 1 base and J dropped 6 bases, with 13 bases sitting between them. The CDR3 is CASSQGRGVGQPQHF. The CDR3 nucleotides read TGTGCCAGCAGCCAAGGCAGGGGTGTGGGTCAGCCCCAGCATTTT.

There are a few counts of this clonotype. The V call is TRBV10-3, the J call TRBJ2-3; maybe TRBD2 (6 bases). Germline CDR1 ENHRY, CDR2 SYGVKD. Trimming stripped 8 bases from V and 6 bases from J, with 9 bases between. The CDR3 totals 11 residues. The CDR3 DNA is TGTGCCATCGCTGGGGGGGATACGCAGTATTTT. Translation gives CAIAGGDTQYF.

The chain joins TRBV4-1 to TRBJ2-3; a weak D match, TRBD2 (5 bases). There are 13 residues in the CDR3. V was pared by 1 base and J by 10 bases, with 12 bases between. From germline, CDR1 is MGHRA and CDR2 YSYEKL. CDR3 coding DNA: TGCGCCAGCAGCCAAGTATTGAGGGAATCGCAGTATTTT. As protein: CASSQVLRESQYF.

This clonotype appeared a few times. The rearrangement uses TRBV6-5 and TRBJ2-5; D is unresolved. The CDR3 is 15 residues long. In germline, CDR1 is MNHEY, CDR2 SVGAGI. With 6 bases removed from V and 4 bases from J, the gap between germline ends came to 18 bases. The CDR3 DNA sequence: TGTGCCAGCAGCGCTACCTTTGGACGGACAGAGACCCAGTACTTC. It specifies CASSATFGRTETQYF.

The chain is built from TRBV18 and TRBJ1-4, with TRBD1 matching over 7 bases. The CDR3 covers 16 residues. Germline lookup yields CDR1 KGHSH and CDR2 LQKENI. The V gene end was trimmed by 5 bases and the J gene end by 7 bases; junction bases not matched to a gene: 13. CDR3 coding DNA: TGTGCCAGCTCAAGTGTACAGGGGATGGAAGGTGAAAAACTGTTTTTT. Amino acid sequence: CASSSVQGMEGEKLFF. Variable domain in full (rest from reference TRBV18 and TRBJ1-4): NAGVMQNPRHLVRRRGQEARLRCSPMKGHSHVYWYRQLPEEGLKFMVYLQKENIIDESGMPKERFSAEFPKEGPSILRIQQVVRGDSAAYFCASSSVQGMEGEKLFFGSGTQLSVL.

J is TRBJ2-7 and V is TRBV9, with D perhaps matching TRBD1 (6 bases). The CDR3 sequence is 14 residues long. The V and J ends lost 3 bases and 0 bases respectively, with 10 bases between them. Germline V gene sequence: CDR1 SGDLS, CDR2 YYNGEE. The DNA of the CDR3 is TGTGCCAGCAGCGACCGACAGGTCTCCTACGAGCAGTACTTC. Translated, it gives CASSDRQVSYEQYF.

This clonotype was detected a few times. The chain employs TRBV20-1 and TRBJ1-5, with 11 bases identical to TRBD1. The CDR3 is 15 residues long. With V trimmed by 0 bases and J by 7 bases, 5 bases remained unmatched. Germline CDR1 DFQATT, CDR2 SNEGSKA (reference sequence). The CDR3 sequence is CSARDLGQGVQPQHF. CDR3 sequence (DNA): TGCAGTGCTAGAGATCTGGGACAGGGGGTACAGCCCCAGCATTTT.

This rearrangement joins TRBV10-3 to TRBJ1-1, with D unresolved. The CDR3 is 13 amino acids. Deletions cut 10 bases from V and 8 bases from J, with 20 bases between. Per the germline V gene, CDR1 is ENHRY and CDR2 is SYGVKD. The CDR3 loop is CATGEGILGEAFF. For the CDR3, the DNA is TGTGCCACCGGAGAAGGGATTTTAGGGGAAGCTTTCTTT.

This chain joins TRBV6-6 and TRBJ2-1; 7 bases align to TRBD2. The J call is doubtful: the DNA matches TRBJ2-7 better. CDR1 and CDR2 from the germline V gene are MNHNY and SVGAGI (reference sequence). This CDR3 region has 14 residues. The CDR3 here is CASKPGGSDNEQYF. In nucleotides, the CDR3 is TGTGCCAGCAAGCCTGGCGGGAGTGACAATGAGCAGTACTTC.